Shown below are 13 T cell receptor beta chains from a single sample sequenced in a study of PD-L1 blockade in urothelial cancer. As to time point: pretreatment peripheral blood. The table came from immunoSEQ multiplex PCR; TCRdb's copy has only in-frame clones and leaves some out. The sample lists about 93,000 clones, around 90% occurring once. This specimen was PBMCs, taken around atezolizumab (anti-PD-L1) treatment. The receptor set was obtained from a man aged 60-69 years with urothelial cancer.

The V gene is TRBV28, the J gene TRBJ1-4; weak D call: TRBD1 (6 bases). Germline values: CDR1 MDHEN, CDR2 SYDVKM. Trimming removed 2 bases at V and 8 bases at J, with 15 bases between. The CDR3 has 15 amino acids. CDR3 region: CASSLGGQQLEKLFF. The CDR3 DNA reads TGTGCCAGCAGTTTAGGTGGACAGCAGTTAGAAAAACTGTTTTTT.

The chain uses TRBV27 and TRBJ2-1, with no clear D. The germline V gene encodes CDR1 MNHEY and CDR2 SMNVEV (reference sequence). The V end was cut by 5 bases, the J end by 5 bases, with 19 bases between. The CDR3 is 16 amino acids. CDR3 DNA: TGTGCCAGCAGTAGTTACAGTGGAACAATCGACAATGAGCAGTTCTTC. Translated, it gives CASSSYSGTIDNEQFF.

This chain joins TRBV30 and TRBJ2-3; 11 bases are shared with TRBD2. V was pared by 3 bases and J by 4 bases, with 6 bases of the junction left unmatched. There are 15 residues in the CDR3. Germline values: CDR1 GTSNPN, CDR2 SVGIG (reference sequence). The CDR3 loop reads CAWRASGGMSDTQYF. DNA of the CDR3: TGTGCCTGGAGGGCTAGCGGGGGGATGTCAGATACGCAGTATTTT.

CDR3: CASRLWDRTEAFF. The CDR3 DNA follows: TGTGCCAGCAGACTTTGGGACAGGACTGAAGCTTTCTTT. This chain links TRBV28 with TRBJ1-1; 8 bases line up with TRBD1. V was clipped by 6 bases and J by 5 bases; unmatched bases: 5. The CDR3 spans 13 residues. Per the germline V gene, CDR1 is MDHEN and CDR2 is SYDVKM.

The chain recombines TRBV5-1 with TRBJ2-7, with D perhaps matching TRBD2 (6 bases). The V end lost 3 bases, the J end lost 6 bases, and 22 bases lay between the germline ends. This CDR3 has 16 amino acids. Germline V gene data show CDR1 as SGHRS and CDR2 as YFSETQ. CDR3 coding DNA: TGCGCCAGCAGCTCGGGAAGGACGGATGGCGGGACCGAGCAGTACTTC. The encoded protein is CASSSGRTDGGTEQYF.

The chain employs TRBV7-3 and TRBJ2-1, with D perhaps matching TRBD2 (6 bases). The CDR3 runs to 14 residues. The V gene's germline CDR1 is SGHTA and CDR2 FQGTGA. V lost 3 bases and J lost 3, with 9 bases in between. The DNA for the CDR3 is TGTGCCAGCAGCTTTGGCGGGATCTACAATGAGCAGTTCTTC. Its translation: CASSFGGIYNEQFF.

The V gene is TRBV29-1, the J gene TRBJ2-7, with D tentatively TRBD1 (5 bases). V lost 4 bases and J 7 bases, leaving 14 bases between the germline ends. Germline CDR1 SQVTM, CDR2 ANQGSEA. CDR3 length: 12 amino acids. CDR3 residues: CSVGTWEGEQYF. The CDR3 DNA reads as TGCAGCGTTGGGACATGGGAAGGGGAGCAGTACTTC.

The chain employs TRBV7-6 and TRBJ2-1, with D perhaps TRBD2 (5 bases). This CDR3 has 17 residues. V was clipped by 4 bases and J by 2 bases, with 18 bases between them. Germline V CDR1 and CDR2: SGHVS, FNYEAQ. The CDR3 coding sequence is TGTGCCAGCAGCTCCTCGGTTCGGGGATCGGCCTACAATGAGCAGTTCTTC. It yields the protein CASSSSVRGSAYNEQFF. Full variable domain (missing parts from reference TRBV7-6 and TRBJ2-1): GAGVSQSPRYKVTKRGQDVALRCDPISGHVSLYWYRQALGQGPEFLTYFNYEAQQDKSGLPNDRFSAERPEGSISTLTIQRTEQRDSAMYRCASSSSVRGSAYNEQFFGPGTRLTVL.

The rearrangement links TRBV7-9 to TRBJ1-2; TRBD1 aligns across 7 bases. The CDR3 is 13 amino acids. V shed 6 bases and J 7 bases; nucleotides not matched to a gene: 8. Germline V gene data show CDR1 as SEHNR and CDR2 as FQNEAQ (reference sequence). CDR3 protein: CASSFTGAGGYTF. CDR3 sequence (DNA): TGTGCCAGCAGTTTTACAGGGGCCGGTGGCTACACCTTC.

This chain links TRBV7-9 with TRBJ2-1, with unresolved D. This CDR3 spans 12 amino acids. CDR1 and CDR2 from the germline V gene are SEHNR and FQNEAQ (reference sequence). Trimming pared 1 base from V and 6 bases from J, leaving 4 bases between. This chain's CDR3 is CASSLVVNEQFF. The CDR3 nucleotides are TGTGCCAGCAGCTTAGTAGTCAATGAGCAGTTCTTC. Full variable domain (rest looked up from reference TRBV7-9 and TRBJ2-1): DTGVSQNPRHKITKRGQNVTFRCDPISEHNRLYWYRQTLGQGPEFLTYFQNEAQLEKSRLLSDRFSAERPKGSFSTLEIQRTEQGDSAMYLCASSLVVNEQFFGPGTRLTVL.

This chain links TRBV28 with TRBJ2-4; TRBD1 matches at 9 bases. V lost 5 bases and J lost 6; bases outside the gene matches: 5. Germline CDR1 is MDHEN and CDR2 is SYDVKM. The CDR3 extends over 14 amino acids. CDR3 amino acids: CASSTGQGGNIQYF. The DNA of the CDR3 is TGTGCCAGCAGTACGGGACAGGGAGGAAACATTCAGTACTTC.

The rearrangement uses TRBV18 and TRBJ2-1; 10 bases map to TRBD2. Trimming cost V 2 bases and J 4 bases; bases outside gene matches: 5. Germline V gene data show CDR1 as KGHSH and CDR2 as LQKENI. This CDR3 has 16 amino acids. CDR3 protein: CASSPGAGGVYNEQFF. The DNA of the CDR3 is TGTGCCAGCTCACCAGGAGCGGGAGGGGTTTACAATGAGCAGTTCTTC.

The chain joins TRBV19 to TRBJ2-5; 12 bases are a match to TRBD2. Trimming removed 10 bases from V and 5 bases from J; junction bases left unmatched: 5. This CDR3 comprises 13 residues. Germline CDR1 LNHDA, CDR2 SQIVND (reference sequence). The CDR3 loop reads CATSGGAVETQYF. As DNA, the CDR3 is TGTGCCACTAGCGGGGGGGCCGTGGAGACCCAGTACTTC.